Sequencing of this TCR beta chain was carried out in a study of blood T cells in healthy people across ages (dated by TCRdb to between 2015 and 2017). About the study as a whole: In model experiments, template switching captured about one uniquely barcoded TCR beta cDNA molecule for every two T cells. Four age groups were formed from the donors: young (average 16 years), middle-aged (just under 40), aged (under 70) and long-lived (approximately 80). Two additional independent replicas of 1 million unique cDNA reads from the same blood draw were analyzed for two donors (one aged 18 to 30 and one aged 80 or older). Donors of different ages were randomly distributed across sequencing lanes to avoid experimental bias. To track age-related changes in TCR beta repertoire diversity, the study relied on deep sequencing normalized with unique cDNA molecular identifiers. What the authors observed across the whole study: As age increased, observed TCR beta diversity per million T cells dropped in a roughly linear way, and a significant reduction was already evident by age 40. Because profiling used bulk unsorted PBMCs, naive and antigen-experienced compartments could not be compared conclusively. Compared with the aged group, the long-lived group had more naive CD4+ T cells, fewer expanded clones and increased TCR diversity, a pattern suggesting age selection. There was a strong correlation between observed TCR beta diversity and the percentage of naive T cells measured by flow cytometry. The CMV infection status of donors was not known, potentially confounding age-related changes in expanded clonotypes. Estimates of total diversity based on one million sequenced T cells were regarded as lower bounds and as underestimates.

The CDR3 holds 14 amino acids from the cysteine to the phenylalanine. The read is trimmed to its CDR3 DNA, 42 bases read in frame from base 1. Reading the germline V gene gives CDR1 WSHSY and CDR2 SAAADI. The germline V and J ends show losses of 7 bases and 2 bases respectively, and no gene match explains 6 bases of the junction. Library creation used 5' RACE. TCRdb names Illumina HiSeq 2500 as the instrument used. A second PCR of about 7 to 12 cycles was run with a J-beta primer mix and a sample-barcoded 5' primer. A unique molecular identifier was introduced onto each TCR beta cDNA molecule by a template-switch 5' adaptor carrying 12 random nucleotides. Each sample yielded at least 2.5 million CDR3-containing paired-end reads. All of the RNA was converted into first-strand cDNA using the Mint cDNA synthesis kit, with a TRBC-specific oligonucleotide serving as the primer. After uracil-DNA glycosylase treatment, a first 18-cycle PCR used universal primers M1SS and BC2_uni_R on all cDNA. As for the original processing: For normalization, 1 million high-quality reads, each with a distinct molecular identifier, were randomly selected from each sample. Reads with shared molecular identifiers were discarded instead of being binned into consensus sequences. CDR3 identification, clonotype clustering and error correction used MiTCR with a Q25 quality threshold and the strictest error-elimination algorithm. A nonparametric unseen species model with Euler transformation was used to estimate lower-bound total TCR beta diversity. Using fastp at Q25 and MiXCR, TCRdb reprocessed the public reads and kept productive beta chains. Each record represents a unique CDR3 protein, reported with the most common genes and DNA among its rows. What appears here as the V and J calls and clone size reflects TCRdb's work, not the paper's. This sample is represented by roughly 1,500,000 distinct CDR3 sequences; about 31% of them were singletons. The ten largest clones represent approximately 10% of the sample.

The donors were 40 or so Caucasian individuals from Russia, aged roughly 6 to 90 years, who were systemically healthy. Each donor gave ten milliliters of peripheral blood, collected into EDTA-treated Vacutainer tubes. PBMCs were isolated by Ficoll-Paque density-gradient centrifugation, with at least 6 million obtained per sample. Total RNA was extracted from PBMCs with Trizol reagent, with at least 5.5 micrograms obtained per sample. For every donor, an aliquot of PBMCs went through flow cytometry to measure the percentages of naive CD45RAhigh/CD27high T cells. This clonotype was seen many times. Which antigen it targets is not known. The record has no base qualities; no much larger clone is one base away.

The receptor was isolated from a woman in her twenties or thirties in good health. The chain links TRBV10-2 with TRBJ2-3; TRBD1 matches 7 bases in the middle. The specimen was blood. The DNA sequence is TGCGCCAGCAAACCGGGACAGCTCACAGATACGCAGTATTTT. Its coded protein is CASKPGQLTDTQYF.